A single sample is the source of the 21 T cell receptor beta chains below, sequenced in a study of T cell repertoires in cytomegalovirus infection. TCRdb called the reads again in MiXCR, with one record for every CDR3 protein. The data contain 250,000 to 300,000 distinct CDR3 sequences, approximately 22% of them singletons. These TCRs' antigens remain unknown. This specimen consisted of cultured PBMCs, obtained from culture after CMV antigen stimulation. These receptors all stem from a human donor in good health (CMV status not recorded). Some clones in this sample may be carry-over from other donors' samples.

This chain links TRBV5-6 with TRBJ2-7; 10 bases agree with TRBD1. Germline values: CDR1 SGHDT, CDR2 YYEEEE. Trimming cost V 4 bases and J 6 bases; bases outside gene matches: 7. CDR3 length: 14 residues. The CDR3 region has the DNA TGTGCCAGCAGCATGACAGGGGGCGAAGTCGAGCAGTACTTC. Translating it yields CASSMTGGEVEQYF.

The chain combines TRBV20-1 with TRBJ2-1, with TRBD1 matching over 8 bases. The CDR3 length is 17 residues. The germline CDR1 and CDR2 sequences are DFQATT and SNEGSKA (reference sequence). V trimming: 2 bases; J trimming: 4 bases; junction bases outside the gene matches: 13. CDR3 DNA sequence: TGCAGTGCTAGAAAGCCAGAGGGCAGGGGGCTTTACAATGAGCAGTTCTTC. Translation: CSARKPEGRGLYNEQFF.

The chain uses TRBV7-3 and TRBJ2-1, with no clear D. The germline gives CDR1 SGHTA, CDR2 FQGTGA. Trimming pared 0 bases from V and 5 bases from J, leaving 8 bases between. This CDR3 is 14 amino acids long. The chain's CDR3 is CASSLTALNNEQFF. The CDR3 DNA is TGTGCCAGCAGCTTAACTGCCCTTAACAATGAGCAGTTCTTC.

The chain uses TRBV5-1 and TRBJ2-3; D gene uncertain. V was clipped by 4 bases and J by 3 bases, with 12 bases between them. There are 14 residues in the CDR3. Germline CDR1 reads SGHRS; CDR2 reads YFSETQ. CDR3 DNA sequence: TGCGCCAGCAGCGTGGCGGTGGGGACAGATACGCAGTATTTT. Translated, it gives CASSVAVGTDTQYF.

This chain uses TRBV12-3 or TRBV12-4 with TRBJ1-5; weak D call: TRBD1 (6 bases). The CDR3 runs to 15 residues. Trimming shortened V by 5 bases and J by 0 bases, and 11 bases separated the two germline ends. In nucleotides, the CDR3 is TGTGCCAGCAGTCCTCAGGGGATTAGCAATCAGCCCCAGCATTTT. This codes for CASSPQGISNQPQHF.

This clonotype came up many times. The V call is TRBV7-2, the J call TRBJ2-1; D is unresolved. The CDR3 is 13 residues long. Trimming pared 5 bases from V and 5 bases from J, leaving 10 bases between. Germline CDR1 reads SGHTA; CDR2 reads FQGNSA. CDR3 DNA: TGTGCCAGCAGCCGATCCGCTAACAATGAGCAGTTCTTC. This translates into CASSRSANNEQFF.

The CDR3 DNA follows: TGTGCCAGCAGCTTAGGGGTTATGGGATCCGATTTCCCCTACGAGCAGTACGTC. Amino acid sequence: CASSLGVMGSDFPYEQYV. The rearrangement joins TRBV7-8 to TRBJ2-7; no reliable D call. Trimming shortened V by 1 base and J by 2 bases, and 21 bases separated the two germline ends. Germline CDR1 and CDR2: SGHVS and FQNEAQ. There are 18 residues in the CDR3.

V and J are TRBV6-1 and TRBJ2-1, with 15 bases that match TRBD2. This CDR3 has 16 residues. The V segment lost 6 bases and the J segment 4 bases; nucleotides outside the gene matches: 4. Germline-derived CDR1 and CDR2 are MNHNS and SASEGT. The CDR3 region has the DNA TGTGCCAGCAGCATAGGGACTAGCGGGAGGTACAATGAGCAGTTCTTC. The encoded protein is CASSIGTSGRYNEQFF.

The CDR3 loop reads CASTRDYIQETQYF. The CDR3 nucleotides read TGTGCCAGCACCCGGGACTACATCCAAGAGACCCAGTACTTC. J is TRBJ2-5 and V is TRBV2, with TRBD2 matching over 7 bases. This CDR3 has 14 residues. V was pared by 7 bases and J by 1 base, with 6 bases of the junction left unmatched. Germline V gives CDR1 SNHLY, CDR2 FYNNEI.

This rearrangement joins TRBV5-4 to TRBJ2-1; perhaps TRBD1 as D (5 bases). Germline V lookup: CDR1 SGHNT, CDR2 YYREEE (reference sequence). V lost 4 bases and J lost 7, with 15 bases in between. The CDR3 length is 14 residues. The CDR3 coding sequence is TGTGCCAGCAGCGGAGAACGCAGGGCGAATGAGCAGTTCTTC. This sequence encodes CASSGERRANEQFF.

This clonotype has ten or more counts. V usage is TRBV6-2 or TRBV6-3 and J usage is TRBJ1-1; D is possibly TRBD1 (6 bases). Germline assignment: CDR1 MNHEY and CDR2 SVGEGT. The CDR3 covers 16 residues. V was shortened by 7 bases and J by 0 bases, with 18 bases between the two germline ends. This CDR3 is CASTLGEQGLNTEAFF. For the CDR3, the DNA is TGTGCCAGCACTTTGGGGGAACAGGGCTTGAACACTGAAGCTTTCTTT.

The chain carries TRBV4-1 and TRBJ2-1; D possibly corresponds to TRBD2 (6 bases). With 1 base removed from V and 7 bases from J, the gap between germline ends came to 14 bases. The CDR3 sequence is 15 residues long. From germline, CDR1 is MGHRA and CDR2 YSYEKL. DNA of the CDR3: TGCGCCAGCAGCCAAGGGGGAGGTCGGGAAAATGAGCAGTTCTTC. Protein sequence: CASSQGGGRENEQFF.

This clonotype was found many times. V gene TRBV12-3 or TRBV12-4 combines with J gene TRBJ1-5; D is unresolved. V lost 9 bases and J 1 base, leaving 13 bases between the germline ends. The CDR3 has 14 amino acids. The CDR3 DNA is TGTGCCAGTGGAAGATCTTTGAGCAATCAGCCCCAGCATTTT. It encodes CASGRSLSNQPQHF.

This sequence joins TRBV20-1 and TRBJ2-5; tentative D call: TRBD1 (5 bases). The germline V and J ends were trimmed by 0 bases and 1 base, with 15 bases remaining between them. This CDR3 region has 16 residues. Germline values: CDR1 DFQATT, CDR2 SNEGSKA (reference sequence). CDR3 protein: CSARETGSSTQETQYF. DNA of the CDR3: TGCAGTGCTAGAGAAACAGGTAGCTCGACCCAAGAGACCCAGTACTTC.

This sequence joins TRBV7-2 and TRBJ2-1, with D tentatively TRBD2 (5 bases). Trimming removed 2 bases from V and 2 bases from J, with 19 bases in between. The germline CDR1 and CDR2 sequences are SGHTA and FQGNSA. The CDR3 runs 18 residues. CDR3 residues: CASSLSRTSGAPYNEQFF. DNA of the CDR3: TGTGCCAGCAGCTTATCTCGTACCAGCGGAGCCCCCTACAATGAGCAGTTCTTC.

This clonotype has a handful of counts. The J gene is TRBJ2-1, the V gene TRBV14; D unclear. This CDR3 region has 12 residues. Germline V gene sequence: CDR1 SGHDN, CDR2 FVKESK. V shed 0 bases and J shed 14 bases, with 11 bases lying between them. CDR3 DNA: TGTGCCAGCAGCCAAGATAGGCTAGTAGAGTTCTTC. Its protein product is CASSQDRLVEFF.

This clonotype has only a few counts. The chain links TRBV7-9 to TRBJ1-1, with D possibly TRBD1 on 5 matching bases. Between the trimmed V and J ends, which lost 6 bases and 5 bases, there was a span of 13 bases. The CDR3 covers 13 residues. Germline V gene data show CDR1 as SEHNR and CDR2 as FQNEAQ (reference sequence). Here the CDR3 DNA reads TGTGCCAGCAGACGGGACGGAGTTACTGAAGCTTTCTTT. Protein product: CASRRDGVTEAFF. The full variable domain, completed using reference TRBV7-9 and TRBJ1-1, is DTGVSQNPRHKITKRGQNVTFRCDPISEHNRLYWYRQTLGQGPEFLTYFQNEAQLEKSRLLSDRFSAERPKGSFSTLEIQRTEQGDSAMYLCASRRDGVTEAFFGQGTRLTVV.

Many counts were recorded for this clonotype. The V and J genes are TRBV12-5 and TRBJ2-1; 7 bases match TRBD1. The CDR3 is 16 amino acids. The germline V gene has CDR1 LGHNT and CDR2 FRNRAP. V dropped 5 bases and J dropped 1; count of bases not matched to a gene: 8. The CDR3 nucleotides read TGTGCTAGTGGTGACACAGGGGCCAGTTCCTACAATGAGCAGTTCTTC. As protein: CASGDTGASSYNEQFF.

This clonotype was detected many times. The chain links TRBV6-1 to TRBJ2-1, with D tentatively TRBD1 (8 bases). The CDR3 length is 15 residues. The germline V and J ends were trimmed by 6 bases and 11 bases, with 23 bases remaining between them. The germline V gene encodes CDR1 MNHNS and CDR2 SASEGT. The CDR3 DNA sequence: TGTGCCAGCAGCTACAGGGGGAGCGGAGCGGGAAAGCAGTTCTTC. This translates into CASSYRGSGAGKQFF.

In this sample, this clonotype turned up a few times. The J gene is TRBJ2-3, the V gene TRBV6-2 or TRBV6-3; a possible D gene is TRBD2 (5 bases). The CDR3 is 14 residues long. The V gene's germline CDR1 is MNHEY and CDR2 SVGEGT. V lost 5 bases, J lost 4 bases, and 13 bases lay in between. CDR3 in DNA: TGTGCCAGCAGTCAAGCGGTTTCGGCAGATACGCAGTATTTT. Protein product: CASSQAVSADTQYF.

This clonotype was seen a few times. The CDR3, as DNA: TGTGCCAGCAGCCCCCTAGCGACGGGATATGGCACAGATACGCAGTATTTT. Translation: CASSPLATGYGTDTQYF. This chain joins TRBV7-2 and TRBJ2-3; a possible D gene is TRBD2 (6 bases). This CDR3 region has 17 residues. The V gene lost 5 bases and the J gene lost 1 base, with 19 bases spanning the gap. Germline V gene sequence: CDR1 SGHTA, CDR2 FQGNSA.